Listed here are 17 T cell receptor beta chains from one sample, sequenced in a study of T-cell reconstitution after alpha-beta-depleted transplantation in children. Molecular barcoding with unique molecular identifiers was used for the TCRbeta library. MiXCR was run by TCRdb on the PCR reads, yielding one entry per CDR3 protein. This sample has about 600,000 distinct CDR3 sequences, with over 10% found just once. The sample was PBMCs, mostly from graft donor cells, taken 360 days after TCRalphabeta/CD19-depleted stem cell transplant. The receptors here all came from a male patient younger than 18 who had a stem cell transplant for acute myeloid leukemia, so the T cells may come from the graft donor.

The chain has TRBV20-1 and TRBJ2-1; 8 nucleotides line up with TRBD2. The germline gives CDR1 DFQATT, CDR2 SNEGSKA (reference sequence). The CDR3 is 16 amino acids. V shed 5 bases and J 5 bases; nucleotides not matched to a gene: 14. The CDR3 sequence is CSAPTGTRNRDNEQFF. Here the CDR3 DNA reads TGCAGTGCTCCAACCGGGACTAGGAATCGAGACAATGAGCAGTTCTTC.

Comments on this clonotype: Possible read error: a much larger clone is one base away. The chain combines TRBV6-5 with TRBJ2-1, with 8 nucleotides matching TRBD2. The CDR3 loop spans 14 amino acids. Germline V gives CDR1 MNHEY, CDR2 SVGAGI. The CDR3 bases are TGTGCCCGCAGTTGGACTAGCCACTGGGGTGAGCAGTTCTTC. It encodes CARSWTSHWGEQFF.

This clonotype has ten or more counts. CDR3 sequence reads: CASSLGSEQFF. The DNA for the CDR3 is TGTGCCAGCAGCTTAGGATCTGAGCAGTTCTTC. The gene calls are TRBV7-2 and TRBJ2-1; the D is unclear. CDR1 is SGHTA and CDR2 is FQGNSA in the germline V gene. The CDR3 is made up of 11 amino acids. With 1 base removed from V and 9 bases from J, the gap between germline ends came to 4 bases.

This clonotype came up a few times. The J gene is TRBJ2-4, the V gene TRBV29-1; TRBD1 might be the D (6 bases). The CDR3 runs to 12 residues. With 4 bases removed from V and 14 bases from J, the gap between germline ends came to 18 bases. Germline loops: CDR1 SQVTM, CDR2 ANQGSEA. The CDR3 is CSVALADSKEYF. CDR3 bases: TGCAGCGTTGCCCTCGCGGACAGTAAGGAGTACTTC.

This clonotype was found a few times. The genes are TRBV5-6 and TRBJ2-3, with 7 bases lining up with TRBD2. The CDR3 totals 17 residues. Unmatched junction bases numbered 10, after V lost 1 base and J lost 2 bases. CDR1 is SGHDT, CDR2 YYEEEE, per germline. In DNA, the CDR3 is TGTGCCAGCAGCTTGTTGTTCCTAGCGGAATCCACAGATACGCAGTATTTT. It yields the protein CASSLLFLAESTDTQYF.

This clonotype occurred a few times. The gene calls are TRBV28 and TRBJ2-7, with 11 bases that match TRBD2. Per germline, CDR1 MDHEN and CDR2 SYDVKM. The CDR3 is made up of 22 amino acids. V dropped 1 base and J dropped 0; count of bases not matched to a gene: 20. This CDR3 is CASSLYSQGALAGAPSSYEQYF. CDR3 sequence (DNA): TGTGCCAGCAGTTTATACTCACAGGGGGCACTAGCGGGAGCGCCTTCCTCCTACGAGCAGTACTTC.

This clonotype was recorded many times. As DNA, the CDR3 is TGCAGCGTTGATAAGTTCCAAGAGACCCAGTACTTC. Its translation is CSVDKFQETQYF. V usage is TRBV29-1 and J usage is TRBJ2-5; no clear D. This CDR3 is built from 12 residues. Trimming left V 3 bases short and J 1 base short, with 6 bases between. Germline lookup yields CDR1 SQVTM and CDR2 ANQGSEA.

The chain recombines TRBV4-3 with TRBJ1-3; a possible D gene is TRBD1 (5 bases). Germline assignment: CDR1 LGHNA and CDR2 YSLEER. With 0 bases removed from V and 0 bases from J, the gap between germline ends came to 12 bases. This CDR3 has 17 residues. CDR3 in amino acids: CASSQDGTLSSGNTIYF. The CDR3, as DNA: TGCGCCAGCAGCCAAGATGGGACGCTCTCCTCTGGAAACACCATATATTTT.

The gene calls are TRBV18 and TRBJ2-1; 7 positions match TRBD2. Germline lookup yields CDR1 KGHSH and CDR2 LQKENI. V gave up 2 bases and J gave up 0 bases; unmatched junction bases: 4. The CDR3 has 16 amino acids. This CDR3 reads CASSPKTGGSYNEQFF. CDR3 coding DNA: TGTGCCAGCTCACCAAAGACGGGGGGCTCCTACAATGAGCAGTTCTTC.

This chain links TRBV28 with TRBJ2-5, with 10 nucleotides matching TRBD2. The CDR3 is 15 residues long. Looked up from germline, CDR1 is MDHEN and CDR2 is SYDVKM. V lost 3 bases and J lost 5; bases outside the gene matches: 6. The CDR3 region has the DNA TGTGCCAGCAGTTTTCCCCTGGGACTAGCGGAGACCCAGTACTTC. This sequence encodes CASSFPLGLAETQYF.

This clonotype was seen ten or more times. The chain links TRBV6-5 to TRBJ2-5, with unresolved D. This CDR3 is built from 14 residues. V lost 2 bases and J 2 bases, leaving 9 bases between the germline ends. Germline CDR1 and CDR2: MNHEY and SVGAGI. The CDR3 spells CASSYGSPQETQYF. CDR3 bases: TGTGCCAGCAGTTACGGGTCTCCTCAAGAGACCCAGTACTTC.

Only a few counts were recorded for this clonotype. The CDR3 coding sequence is TGTGCCAGCAGTACGACCGGGACGCCTAACTATGGCTACACCTTC. Encoded protein: CASSTTGTPNYGYTF. V usage is TRBV28 and J usage is TRBJ1-2; a possible D gene is TRBD1 (5 bases). This CDR3 is built from 15 residues. In germline, CDR1 is MDHEN, CDR2 SYDVKM. Trimming left V 5 bases short and J 0 bases short, with 13 bases between.

The rearrangement joins TRBV4-3 to TRBJ2-1, with 10 bases fitting TRBD2. The V gene end was trimmed by 1 base and the J gene end by 6 bases; junction bases not matched to a gene: 9. Germline CDR1 LGHNA, CDR2 YSLEER. The CDR3 runs to 17 residues. CDR3 sequence: CASSQVASGSNVNEQFF. The CDR3 coding sequence is TGCGCCAGCAGCCAAGTGGCTAGCGGGAGCAACGTCAATGAGCAGTTCTTC.

The chain employs TRBV27 and TRBJ2-7; 7 nucleotides agree with TRBD2. Germline assignment: CDR1 MNHEY and CDR2 SMNVEV (reference sequence). There are 15 residues in the CDR3. V lost 1 base, J lost 6 bases, and 9 bases stayed unmatched. The CDR3 region has the DNA TGTGCCAGCAGTTTATGGGGAGGGAAACTGGGCGAGCAGTACTTC. It encodes CASSLWGGKLGEQYF.

This clonotype was detected a few times. J is TRBJ2-1 and V is TRBV20-1, with 11 bases fitting TRBD2. This CDR3 is built from 15 residues. V lost 6 bases to trimming and J lost 3 bases; unmatched junction nucleotides: 7. Germline V gene sequence: CDR1 DFQATT, CDR2 SNEGSKA (reference sequence). CDR3 sequence (DNA): TGCAGTGCCCAGGGACTAGCGGCCTTCTACAATGAGCAGTTCTTC. It encodes CSAQGLAAFYNEQFF.

A few counts support this clonotype. The rearrangement links TRBV20-1 to TRBJ2-1; maybe TRBD1 (5 bases). V was trimmed by 5 bases and J by 10 bases, leaving 21 bases between them. The germline CDR1 and CDR2 sequences are DFQATT and SNEGSKA (reference sequence). The CDR3 consists of 14 residues. The CDR3 protein is CSAPKLWTLREQFF. The CDR3 DNA reads TGCAGTGCTCCCAAATTATGGACACTCAGGGAGCAGTTCTTC.

The chain joins TRBV29-1 to TRBJ2-7; no definite D call. Germline values: CDR1 SQVTM, CDR2 ANQGSEA. Trimming took off 7 bases at V and 2 bases at J, with 12 bases between the two ends. The CDR3 covers 12 residues. The CDR3 protein is CSAVGFTYEQYF. In DNA form, the CDR3 reads TGCAGCGCCGTCGGGTTCACCTACGAGCAGTACTTC.